Listed here are 5 T cell receptor beta chains from one sample, sequenced in a study of blood T cells in healthy people across ages (dated by TCRdb to between 2014 and 2017). Preparation of the library involved 5' RACE. The sequencer was an Illumina HiSeq 2500. A second PCR of about 6 to 11 cycles was performed with a sample-barcoded 5' primer and a J-beta primer mix. TCRdb redid the processing of the public reads, applying fastp at Q25 and MiXCR, and retained in-frame beta chains. Each record represents a unique CDR3 protein, reported with the most common genes and DNA among its rows. The sample table contains 750,000 to 1,000,000 distinct CDR3 sequences; only one count was recorded for almost 30% of them. About a tenth of the sample is in the top ten clones. The same sample was also used in a study of T cells of mothers and their children.

Sequencing was done on a sample of blood. These receptors were taken from a middle-aged woman in good health.

This clonotype was recorded at least ten times. This sequence joins TRBV6-5 and TRBJ2-5, with D uncertain. V was clipped by 8 bases and J by 0 bases, with 10 bases between them. CDR1 and CDR2 (germline): MNHEY, SVGAGI. The CDR3 runs 13 residues. Here the CDR3 DNA reads TGTGCCAGCCAAGGCCCCAACCAAGAGACCCAGTACTTC. Translated: CASQGPNQETQYF.

This clonotype has at least ten counts. The chain links TRBV7-2 to TRBJ2-6, with a tentative D call TRBD2 (6 bases). This CDR3 has 15 residues. Germline CDR1 is SGHTA and CDR2 is FQGNSA. Trimming cost V 0 bases and J 4 bases, with 7 bases left between them. CDR3 sequence reads: CASSLAGGGANVLTF. CDR3 DNA sequence: TGTGCCAGCAGCTTAGCGGGGGGAGGGGCCAACGTCCTGACTTTC.

The gene calls are TRBV5-4 and TRBJ2-1; 10 nucleotides match TRBD2. The germline CDR1 and CDR2 sequences are SGHNT and YYREEE (reference sequence). Trimming at V came to 4 bases and at J to 1 base, leaving 5 bases not matched to a gene. CDR3 length: 16 residues. The CDR3 DNA follows: TGTGCCAGCAGCCAAAGCGGGGGGGCATCCTACAATGAGCAGTTCTTC. It encodes CASSQSGGASYNEQFF.

There are a few counts of this clonotype. V is TRBV7-2 and J is TRBJ2-5, with a weak D call TRBD1 (6 bases). Between the trimmed V and J ends, which lost 5 bases and 1 base, there was a span of 20 bases. Germline assignment: CDR1 SGHTA and CDR2 FQGNSA. The CDR3 totals 17 residues. The CDR3 DNA is TGTGCCAGCAGCCATAATGCCCGGGACACCTGCCAAGAGACCCAGTACTTC. Translated, it gives CASSHNARDTCQETQYF.

This clonotype was counted a single time. A read error may explain this, as a much larger clone is one base away. J is TRBJ2-7 and V is TRBV7-2; possibly TRBD1 for D (6 bases). The J call may be incorrect, as the DNA end agrees better with TRBJ2-5. This CDR3 is 14 amino acids long. The V gene's germline CDR1 is SGHTA and CDR2 FQGNSA. In nucleotides, the CDR3 is TGTGCCAGCAGCTGCCTCGGTAGGGGGGAGACCCAGTACTTC. This sequence encodes CASSCLGRGETQYF.